The present entry profiles one T cell receptor (beta chain) with its context. As yet, its antigen is unknown. The sample originates from a study of T cells expressing NK-cell markers. Study-level background: TCR beta repertoires came from sorted CD3+CD56+NKG2C+, CD3+CD56+NKG2C- and CD3+CD56-NKG2C+ T cells.

In germline, CDR1 is SQVTM, CDR2 ANQGSEA. CDR3 length equals 15 residues. Findings and caveats of the study: Six or seven donors carried dominant NKG2C+ clonotypes that made up roughly 1.0-7.5% of their CD8+ T cells. Where several donors were concerned, these clonotypes also led the CD3+CD56-NKG2C+ fraction.

TCRdb derives one entry per CDR3 protein from the 5' RACE reads, leaving out DNA. The sample totals 550,000 or so distinct CDR3 sequences; its top ten clones hold less than 4.5%. The TCR comes from a man aged 18-30 years in good health. The rearrangement links TRBV29-1 to TRBJ1-1; as DNA is missing, the TRBD1 call by TCRdb cannot be tested. The sample comprised blood T cells: a sorted CD56 or NKG2C T cell subset, CD4+ or CD8+ T cells, or bulk PBMC T cells (not recorded which). The CDR3: CSVGFGPDRGTEAFF.